This is a list of T cell receptor beta chains from one sample in a study of Ad26.COV2.S vaccination and SARS-CoV-2 variants. TCRdb keeps only in-frame clones here, not all; method: immunoSEQ multiplex PCR. The sample lists over 110,000 clones, roughly 89% occurring once. The sequences come from peripheral blood, collected after recovery from COVID-19. The receptors originated from a human donor who had recovered from COVID-19. CDR3s include the opening cysteine and the closing phenylalanine or tryptophan. The D gene is left open where the match is weak. Clone size, where shown, is once, few, many, or a class for clones that have expanded.

TRBJ1-1 | - | few | TRBV19 | TGTGCCAGTAGTGTAAATAGTGGTGAAGCTTTCTTT | CASSVNSGEAFF
TRBJ1-1 | - | few | TRBV11-3 | TGTGCCAGCAGCTTAGAGGGGGACACTGAAGCTTTCTTT | CASSLEGDTEAFF
TRBJ1-4 | - | - | TRBV19 | TGTGCCAGTAGTGACCAGGGCCACGGGAAAAAACTGTTTTTT | CASSDQGHGKKLFF
TRBJ1-3 | - | - | TRBV6-2/TRBV6-3 | TGTGCCAGCAGCCGGACCTCTGGAAACACCATATATTTT | CASSRTSGNTIYF
TRBJ1-1 | - | - | TRBV18 | TGTGCCAGCTCACCCTATTATATGGGGGCGGGAGACACTGAAGCTTTCTTT | CASSPYYMGAGDTEAFF
TRBJ2-3 | TRBD2 | - | TRBV5-1 | TGCGCCAGCAGCTTGGGGCGACTAGCGGGGGGCCTTACTAGCACAGATACGCAGTATTTT | CASSLGRLAGGLTSTDTQYF
TRBJ1-5 | - | - | TRBV7-6 | TGTGCCAGCAGCCCCGGGCCAAATAGCAATCAGCCCCAGCATTTT | CASSPGPNSNQPQHF
TRBJ1-2 | - | - | TRBV3-1/TRBV3-2 | TGTGCCAGCAGCCAAGACCTCAGGGGCTATGGCTACACCTTC | CASSQDLRGYGYTF
TRBJ2-5 | - | - | TRBV11-3 | TGTGCCAGCAGCGCCCCTGGGACTGCAGAACAAGAGACCCAGTACTTC | CASSAPGTAEQETQYF
TRBJ2-2 | TRBD1 | many | TRBV4-1 | TGCGCCAGCAGCCCCCCGGGACAGCTAGTATCCGGGGAGCTGTTTTTT | CASSPPGQLVSGELFF
TRBJ2-7 | - | - | TRBV3-1/TRBV3-2 | TGTGCCAGCAGCAACCGGGACGTAGACTCCTACGAGCAGTACTTC | CASSNRDVDSYEQYF
TRBJ2-7 | - | - | TRBV18 | TGTGCCAGCTCACCAAATGACTCCTACGAGCAGTACTTC | CASSPNDSYEQYF
TRBJ2-7 | - | - | TRBV21-1 | TGTGCCAGCAGCACGTACAGGTTCTACGAGCAGTACTTC | CASSTYRFYEQYF
TRBJ1-1 | - | - | TRBV2 | TGTGCCAGCAGTCAGCACGGCCGTACTGAAGCTTTCTTT | CASSQHGRTEAFF
TRBJ2-7 | - | once | TRBV3-1/TRBV3-2 | TGTGCCAGCAGCCAAACCGTAGACAGCAACGAGCAGTACTTC | CASSQTVDSNEQYF
TRBJ1-5 | - | - | TRBV7-9 | TGTGCCAGCACCCTGGACGGTAGCAATCAGCCCCAGCATTTT | CASTLDGSNQPQHF
TRBJ2-7 | - | - | TRBV23-1 | TGCGCCAGCAGTCTTCAGGGCTACGAGCAGTACTTC | CASSLQGYEQYF
TRBJ1-4 | TRBD1 | - | TRBV24-1 | TGTGCCACCAGTGACCTGGGACAGGGGGTGACTAATGAAAAACTGTTTTTT | CATSDLGQGVTNEKLFF
TRBJ1-1 | - | - | TRBV19 | TGTGCCAGTAGTATAAACGGCATGTCTGAAGCTTTCTTT | CASSINGMSEAFF
TRBJ1-5 | - | - | TRBV6-6 | TGTGCCAGCAGCCCCACCGGGATTGGTAATCAGCCCCAGCATTTT | CASSPTGIGNQPQHF
TRBJ2-5 | - | - | TRBV7-2 | TGTGCCAGCAGCTTCGAGCGTAAGGAGACCCAGTACTTC | CASSFERKETQYF
TRBJ1-2 | - | - | TRBV29-1 | TGCAGCGCAAATCAAATTTCTCTTGAGGGCTACACCTTC | CSANQISLEGYTF
TRBJ1-3 | - | - | TRBV6-5 | TGTGCCAGCAGTAACAGGGACACCATATATTTT | CASSNRDTIYF
TRBJ1-4 | TRBD1 | - | TRBV28 | TGTGCCAGCAGCCTAACAGGGGGCGGCGAAGAAAAACTGTTTTTT | CASSLTGGGEEKLFF
TRBJ2-2 | TRBD1 | - | TRBV7-8 | TGTGCCAGGACTCCGACAGGGTTTACCGGGGAGCTGTTTTTT | CARTPTGFTGELFF
TRBJ1-5 | TRBD1 | - | TRBV7-2 | TGTGCCAGCAGCTTATTGACAGGGAGGGATCAGCCCCAGCATTTT | CASSLLTGRDQPQHF
TRBJ1-4 | - | - | TRBV15 | TGTGCCACCAGCGGCCAGGGAAGATTGGAAAAACTGTTTTTT | CATSGQGRLEKLFF
TRBJ2-1 | - | - | TRBV27 | TGTGCCAGCAGTTTTATGAATGAGCAGTTCTTC | CASSFMNEQFF
TRBJ1-5 | TRBD1 | - | TRBV6-5 | TGTGCCAGCAAACAGGGGAGGACAGGGCCTCAGCCCCAGCATTTT | CASKQGRTGPQPQHF
TRBJ2-7 | TRBD2 | - | TRBV7-8 | TGTGCCAGCAGCCTAGGACTAGACTACGAGCAGTACTTC | CASSLGLDYEQYF
TRBJ1-1 | - | - | TRBV7-2 | TGTGCCAGCAGCCCCGGACTGGCGAACACTGAAGCTTTCTTT | CASSPGLANTEAFF
TRBJ2-5 | TRBD2 | - | TRBV6-6 | TGTGCCAGCAGCATTGCGACTAGCGGGGGGGAAGAGACCCAGTACTTC | CASSIATSGGEETQYF
TRBJ2-2 | TRBD2 | few | TRBV5-4 | TGTGCCAGCAGTATAGCGGGGGGGACCGGGGAGCTGTTTTTT | CASSIAGGTGELFF
TRBJ1-2 | - | few | TRBV6-6 | TGTGCCAGCAGTTACTCGAAACAGGGCTCTGGCTACACCTTC | CASSYSKQGSGYTF
TRBJ1-1 | - | - | TRBV28 | TGTGCCAGCAGGGGAGAGGCTTCAATGAACACTGAAGCTTTCTTT | CASRGEASMNTEAFF
TRBJ2-5 | - | - | TRBV5-1 | TGCGCCAGCAGCCCGTTCCCGGGGCTCCAAGAGACCCAGTACTTC | CASSPFPGLQETQYF
TRBJ1-2 | - | - | TRBV30 | TGTGCCTGGAGTGTCAAGGGACCAGCTAACTATGGCTACACCTTC | CAWSVKGPANYGYTF
TRBJ1-5 | - | - | TRBV9 | TGTGCCAGCAGCCGGGACACGAGCAATCAGCCCCAGCATTTT | CASSRDTSNQPQHF
TRBJ2-1 | - | - | TRBV19 | TGTGCCAGTAGTAGTATCTGGGGTGGGGGGTCTGAGCAGTTCTTC | CASSSIWGGGSEQFF
TRBJ1-1 | - | - | TRBV28 | TGTGCCAGCAGTCACCGGCGGAAGGGCACTGAAGCTTTCTTT | CASSHRRKGTEAFF
TRBJ2-2 | - | - | TRBV4-3 | TGCGCCAGCAGCCAAGAGGGTATAACCACCGGGGAGCTGTTTTTT | CASSQEGITTGELFF
TRBJ2-6 | - | - | TRBV2 | TGTGCCAGCCCTAAAGGCTCTGGGGCCAACGTCCTGACTTTC | CASPKGSGANVLTF
TRBJ2-5 | TRBD2 | - | TRBV4-3 | TGCGCCAGCAGCCGCCAGCTAGGACTAGCGGAGAGATCGACAACCCAAGAGACCCAGTACTTC | CASSRQLGLAERSTTQETQYF
TRBJ2-3 | TRBD1 | - | TRBV10-2 | TGCGCCAGCAGTAGGGACAGGGGCCAGGGAGATACGCAGTATTTT | CASSRDRGQGDTQYF
TRBJ1-4 | TRBD1 | - | TRBV29-1 | TGCAGCGTTCTCCGGGACAGGAATGAAAAACTGTTTTTT | CSVLRDRNEKLFF
TRBJ1-2 | TRBD1 | once | TRBV28 | TGTGCCAGCGCGCCGGGACAGGGGAGTGGCTACACCTTC | CASAPGQGSGYTF
TRBJ1-1 | - | - | TRBV19 | TGTGCCAGTAGTAATACACCATGGAACACTGAAGCTTTCTTT | CASSNTPWNTEAFF
TRBJ1-1 | - | - | TRBV4-1 | TGCGCCAGCAGTATTATAACAGGGAACACTGAAGCTTTCTTT | CASSIITGNTEAFF
TRBJ2-1 | - | - | TRBV18 | TGTGCCAGCTCACCTCAGGAGAACAGAAACAATGAGCAGTTCTTC | CASSPQENRNNEQFF
TRBJ1-2 | - | few | TRBV5-4 | TGTGCCAGCAGCACCGGGACGGAGGGATATGGCTACACCTTC | CASSTGTEGYGYTF
TRBJ2-7 | - | - | TRBV11-2 | TGTGCCAGCACCTCACGGGGGCAGTTCTACGAGCAGTACTTC | CASTSRGQFYEQYF
TRBJ2-1 | - | - | TRBV30 | TGTGCCTGGAGCAGCCAGCCTCTCAATGAGCAGTTCTTC | CAWSSQPLNEQFF
TRBJ2-5 | TRBD2 | few | TRBV2 | TGTGCCAGCAGTGGACAACGGGGGGGCCAAGAGACCCAGTACTTC | CASSGQRGGQETQYF
TRBJ1-5 | - | few | TRBV4-3 | TGCGCCAGCAGCCAAGATCATCGGTGGCAGCCCCAGCATTTT | CASSQDHRWQPQHF
TRBJ1-1 | - | - | TRBV30 | TGTGCCTGCCGGGGGGAGAACACTGAAGCTTTCTTT | CACRGENTEAFF
TRBJ2-7 | - | once | TRBV4-3 | TGCGCCAGCAGCCCTGGGATCTCCTACGAGCAGTACTTC | CASSPGISYEQYF
TRBJ1-2 | - | - | TRBV4-1 | TGCGCCAGCAGCCAAGGGGACTCGACAGACTACTATGGCTACACCTTC | CASSQGDSTDYYGYTF
TRBJ1-1 | - | - | TRBV27 | TGTGCCAGCAGGAGGTCGGGGGTGAACACTGAAGCTTTCTTT | CASRRSGVNTEAFF
TRBJ2-7 | - | - | TRBV6-2/TRBV6-3 | TGTGCCAGCAGTTACTCGAGGGGCTACGAGCAGTACTTC | CASSYSRGYEQYF
TRBJ1-2 | TRBD1 | - | TRBV7-8 | TGTGCCAGCAGCTCATCAATTCAGGGGGCAAGTAGCTATGGCTACACCTTC | CASSSSIQGASSYGYTF